This TCR beta chain came from a study of technical replicates of blood from several donors. On this clone itself: Its ends do not fully match the called genes, so a read error is possible.

The CDR3 length is 15 residues. Germline assignment: CDR1 SSHAT and CDR2 FNYEAQ (reference sequence). The assay was immunoSEQ multiplex PCR, and TCRdb's table has in-frame clones only and misses some. The sample yields 75,000 to 100,000 clones, just under 95% seen once. The clonotype comes from a human donor in good health. Sequenced input: T cells isolated from PBMCs. This chain joins TRBV7-7 and TRBJ2-7; D is undetermined. CDR3 DNA: TGTGCTAGCAGTTCTCCAGGATTATTAATTGGCGAGCAGTACTTC. It specifies CASSSPGLLIGEQYF.